Below, 14 T cell receptor beta chains from the same sample are listed, as sequenced in a study of T cells in Graves' hyperthyroidism and ophthalmopathy. The source material, RNA transcripts, was used to amplify TCR beta CDR3 regions. Primed by the HTBI set, a first-round RT-PCR was run on the TCR CDR3. TCRdb passed the multiplex PCR reads through MiXCR, listing each CDR3 protein once. The table shows about 480,000 distinct CDR3 sequences, with approximately 22% occurring only once. Sequenced input: blood. The receptors derive from a woman between 65 and 79 years old with Graves' ophthalmopathy.

The V call is TRBV14, the J call TRBJ1-2; D possibly corresponds to TRBD1 (6 bases). In germline, CDR1 is SGHDN, CDR2 FVKESK. This CDR3 contains 15 residues. Trimming took off 4 bases at V and 0 bases at J, with 12 bases between the two ends. The CDR3 DNA follows: TGTGCCAGCAGCCGCAGGGGAAAAACTAACTATGGCTACACCTTC. It codes for CASSRRGKTNYGYTF.

The chain combines TRBV7-2 with TRBJ1-2; 10 bases agree with TRBD1. The CDR3 is made up of 16 amino acids. Germline loops: CDR1 SGHTA, CDR2 FQGNSA. The junction had 10 bases not matched to a gene; V was cut back by 4 bases and J by 5 bases. The CDR3 region is CASSSRQGASGYGYTF. In DNA form, the CDR3 reads TGTGCCAGCAGCTCTAGACAGGGGGCGTCGGGATATGGCTACACCTTC.

This clonotype was detected a few times. V is TRBV18 and J is TRBJ2-1; 13 nucleotides match TRBD2. From germline, CDR1 is KGHSH and CDR2 LQKENI. The CDR3 runs 15 residues. Trimming removed 0 bases from V and 7 bases from J; junction bases left unmatched: 0. CDR3 sequence reads: CASSPPTSGRNEQFF. Here the CDR3 DNA reads TGTGCCAGCTCACCACCGACTAGCGGGAGGAATGAGCAGTTCTTC. Full variable domain (missing parts from reference TRBV18 and TRBJ2-1): NAGVMQNPRHLVRRRGQEARLRCSPMKGHSHVYWYRQLPEEGLKFMVYLQKENIIDESGMPKERFSAEFPKEGPSILRIQQVVRGDSAAYFCASSPPTSGRNEQFFGPGTRLTVL.

The rearrangement links TRBV5-1 to TRBJ1-1; D is unresolved. The V gene's germline CDR1 is SGHRS and CDR2 YFSETQ. Trimming shortened V by 0 bases and J by 1 base, and 7 bases separated the two germline ends. This CDR3 region has 14 residues. CDR3 sequence: CASSLDTWNTEAFF. The CDR3, as DNA: TGCGCCAGCAGCTTGGACACATGGAACACTGAAGCTTTCTTT.

This clonotype turned up a few times. V usage is TRBV20-1 and J usage is TRBJ2-7, with TRBD1 identical over 10 bases. The CDR3 contains 14 residues. Looked up from germline, CDR1 is DFQATT and CDR2 is SNEGSKA (reference sequence). V gave up 3 bases and J gave up 3 bases; unmatched junction bases: 5. DNA of the CDR3: TGCAGTGCTAGGAAGACAGGGGGCGTCTACGAGCAGTACTTC. Amino acids: CSARKTGGVYEQYF.

In this sample, this clonotype turned up many times. The chain carries TRBV2 and TRBJ2-7; 12 bases agree with TRBD2. V was pared by 6 bases and J by 3 bases, with 3 bases of the junction left unmatched. The germline CDR1 and CDR2 sequences are SNHLY and FYNNEI. CDR3 length equals 14 residues. The CDR3 loop reads CASSATSGSYEQYF. The CDR3 nucleotides are TGTGCCAGCAGCGCGACTAGCGGGAGCTACGAGCAGTACTTC.

At least ten counts were recorded for this clonotype. The V call is TRBV11-2, the J call TRBJ2-7; 8 bases line up with TRBD2. Germline CDR1 reads SGHAT; CDR2 reads FQNNGV. This CDR3 has 15 residues. The ends lost 6 bases at V and 5 bases at J; junction bases unmatched: 12. The CDR3 loop is CASRAPSGSKHEQYF. The CDR3 DNA reads as TGTGCCAGCAGGGCCCCCAGCGGGAGTAAGCACGAGCAGTACTTC.

The chain combines TRBV18 with TRBJ2-7; D gene ambiguous. Germline values: CDR1 KGHSH, CDR2 LQKENI. The CDR3 contains 16 residues. V lost 3 bases and J 2 bases, leaving 17 bases between the germline ends. The CDR3 sequence: CASSPVVSTGTYEQYF. CDR3 nucleotides: TGTGCCAGCTCACCGGTAGTCTCGACTGGGACCTACGAGCAGTACTTC.

This clonotype was found a few times. The V call is TRBV28, the J call TRBJ1-1; no clear D. The ends were cut back, 7 bases at V and 0 bases at J, with 12 bases in the middle. Germline CDR1 MDHEN, CDR2 SYDVKM. This CDR3 is built from 14 residues. The CDR3 bases are TGTGCCAGCACCCGCGGTACGGTGAACACTGAAGCTTTCTTT. Amino acid sequence: CASTRGTVNTEAFF.

This chain links TRBV20-1 with TRBJ1-1, with D possibly matching TRBD1 (6 bases). CDR1 and CDR2 from the germline V gene are DFQATT and SNEGSKA (reference sequence). The CDR3 contains 14 residues. V lost 6 bases, J lost 3 bases, and 17 bases lay in between. CDR3 amino acids: CSAPVPGVDTEAFF. CDR3 nucleotides: TGCAGTGCGCCCGTCCCAGGGGTAGACACTGAAGCTTTCTTT.

The chain carries TRBV6-9 and TRBJ2-7; a possible D gene is TRBD1 (6 bases). V lost 3 bases and J lost 0, with 9 bases in between. The germline V gene encodes CDR1 MNHGY and CDR2 SVAAGI. The CDR3 runs 14 residues. CDR3 in amino acids: CASSYQGHSYEQYF. CDR3 bases: TGTGCCAGCAGTTACCAGGGGCACTCCTACGAGCAGTACTTC.

The chain uses TRBV19 and TRBJ2-7, with 8 bases that match TRBD2. The CDR3 runs to 17 residues. CDR1 LNHDA and CDR2 SQIVND come from the germline V gene (reference sequence). Trimming at V came to 5 bases and at J to 4 bases, leaving 16 bases not matched to a gene. CDR3 nucleotide sequence: TGTGCCAGTAGTCCCTCCTCAGGGTTAGCGGGAAAGTACGAGCAGTACTTC. It specifies CASSPSSGLAGKYEQYF.

This clonotype was detected once. The J gene is TRBJ2-3, the V gene TRBV7-6; D gene unclear. Trimming took off 1 base at V and 4 bases at J, with 12 bases between the two ends. In germline, CDR1 is SGHVS, CDR2 FNYEAQ. There are 15 residues in the CDR3. DNA of the CDR3: TGTGCCAGCAGCTTAGAGGCGTCGGTTGCAGATACGCAGTATTTT. Protein product: CASSLEASVADTQYF.

DNA for the CDR3: TGTGCCAGCAGCGTAGGTGGGAGCGACGGGAGCACAGATACGCAGTATTTT. It yields the protein CASSVGGSDGSTDTQYF. The genes are TRBV9 and TRBJ2-3; the D gene is possibly TRBD2 (5 bases). CDR1 is SGDLS and CDR2 is YYNGEE in the germline V gene. CDR3 length: 17 amino acids. V was trimmed by 0 bases and J by 0 bases, leaving 14 bases between them.